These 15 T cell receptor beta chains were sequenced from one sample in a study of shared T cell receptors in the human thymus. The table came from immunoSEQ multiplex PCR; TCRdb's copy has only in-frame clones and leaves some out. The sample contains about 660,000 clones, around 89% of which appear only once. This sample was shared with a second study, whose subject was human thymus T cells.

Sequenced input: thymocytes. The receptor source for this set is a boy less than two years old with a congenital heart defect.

As DNA, the CDR3 is TGTGCCAGCAGCCCCCTGACTAGCGGGATAAACGAGCAGTACTTC. This codes for CASSPLTSGINEQYF. This chain links TRBV27 with TRBJ2-7; TRBD2 agrees at 11 bases. Per germline, CDR1 MNHEY and CDR2 SMNVEV (reference sequence). The V gene end was trimmed by 6 bases and the J gene end by 5 bases; junction bases not matched to a gene: 9. This CDR3 has 15 residues.

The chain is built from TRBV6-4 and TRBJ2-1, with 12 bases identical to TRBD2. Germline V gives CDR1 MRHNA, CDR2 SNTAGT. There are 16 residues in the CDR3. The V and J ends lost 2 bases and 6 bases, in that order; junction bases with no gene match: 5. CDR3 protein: CASSDTGLAGPNEQFF. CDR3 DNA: TGTGCCAGCAGTGACACGGGACTAGCGGGTCCCAATGAGCAGTTCTTC.

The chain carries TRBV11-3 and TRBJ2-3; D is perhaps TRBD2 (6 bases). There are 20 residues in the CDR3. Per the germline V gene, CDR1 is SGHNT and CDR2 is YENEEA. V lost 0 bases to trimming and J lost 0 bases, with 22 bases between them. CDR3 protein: CASSLDRRRRGRPSTDTQYF. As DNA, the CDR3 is TGTGCCAGCAGCTTAGACCGGAGGCGACGGGGGAGGCCTAGCACAGATACGCAGTATTTT. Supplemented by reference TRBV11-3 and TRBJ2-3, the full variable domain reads EAGVVQSPRYKIIEKKQPVAFWCNPISGHNTLYWYLQNLGQGPELLIRYENEEAVDDSQLPKDRFSAERLKGVDSTLKIQPAELGDSAVYLCASSLDRRRRGRPSTDTQYFGPGTRLTVL.

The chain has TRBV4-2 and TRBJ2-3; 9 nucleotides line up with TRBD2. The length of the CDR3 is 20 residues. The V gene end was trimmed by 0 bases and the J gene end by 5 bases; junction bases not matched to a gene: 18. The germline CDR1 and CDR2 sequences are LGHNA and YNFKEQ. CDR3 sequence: CASSQDSGLASPWVGDTQYF. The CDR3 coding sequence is TGTGCCAGCAGCCAAGATTCAGGACTAGCGTCCCCGTGGGTGGGAGATACGCAGTATTTT.

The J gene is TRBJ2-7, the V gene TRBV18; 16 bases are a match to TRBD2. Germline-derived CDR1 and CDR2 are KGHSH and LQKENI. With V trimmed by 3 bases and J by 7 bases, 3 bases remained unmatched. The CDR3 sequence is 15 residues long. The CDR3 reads CASSPGLAGGGEQYF. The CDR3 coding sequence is TGTGCCAGCTCACCGGGACTAGCGGGAGGGGGTGAGCAGTACTTC.

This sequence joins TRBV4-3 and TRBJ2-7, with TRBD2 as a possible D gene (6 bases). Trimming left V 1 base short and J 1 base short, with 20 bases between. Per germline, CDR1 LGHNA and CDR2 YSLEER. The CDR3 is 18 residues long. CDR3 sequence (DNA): TGCGCCAGCAGCCAAGGGACTACGGACACCCCGGATTCCTACGAGCAGTACTTC. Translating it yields CASSQGTTDTPDSYEQYF.

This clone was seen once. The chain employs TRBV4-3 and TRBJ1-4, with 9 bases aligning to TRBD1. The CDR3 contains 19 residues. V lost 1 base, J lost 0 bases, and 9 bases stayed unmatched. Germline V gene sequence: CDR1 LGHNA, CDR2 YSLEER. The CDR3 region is CASSQVRDRVGATNEKLFF. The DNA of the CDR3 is TGCGCCAGCAGCCAAGTCAGGGACAGGGTGGGGGCAACTAATGAAAAACTGTTTTTT.

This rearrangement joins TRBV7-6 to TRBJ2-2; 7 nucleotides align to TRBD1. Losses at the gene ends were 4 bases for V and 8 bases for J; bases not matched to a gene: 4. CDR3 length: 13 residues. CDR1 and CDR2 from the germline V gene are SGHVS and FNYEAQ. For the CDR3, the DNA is TGTGCCAGCAGCTCGACAGGGCTAGGGGAGCTGTTTTTT. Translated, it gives CASSSTGLGELFF. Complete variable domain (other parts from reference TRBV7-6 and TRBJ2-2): GAGVSQSPRYKVTKRGQDVALRCDPISGHVSLYWYRQALGQGPEFLTYFNYEAQQDKSGLPNDRFSAERPEGSISTLTIQRTEQRDSAMYRCASSSTGLGELFFGEGSRLTVL.

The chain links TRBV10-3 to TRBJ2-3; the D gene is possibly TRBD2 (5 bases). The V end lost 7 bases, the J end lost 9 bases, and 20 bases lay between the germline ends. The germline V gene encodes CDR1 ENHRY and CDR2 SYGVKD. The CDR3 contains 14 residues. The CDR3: CAIMRNRSGYTQYF. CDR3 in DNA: TGTGCCATCATGCGGAATCGGTCGGGGTACACGCAGTATTTT.

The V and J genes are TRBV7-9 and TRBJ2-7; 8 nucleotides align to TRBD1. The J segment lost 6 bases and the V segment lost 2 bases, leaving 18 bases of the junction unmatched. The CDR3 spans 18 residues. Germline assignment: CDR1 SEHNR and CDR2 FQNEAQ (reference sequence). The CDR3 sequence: CASSLRPAAGTGRGEQYF. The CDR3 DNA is TGTGCCAGCAGCTTAAGGCCCGCCGCCGGGACAGGTCGGGGCGAGCAGTACTTC.

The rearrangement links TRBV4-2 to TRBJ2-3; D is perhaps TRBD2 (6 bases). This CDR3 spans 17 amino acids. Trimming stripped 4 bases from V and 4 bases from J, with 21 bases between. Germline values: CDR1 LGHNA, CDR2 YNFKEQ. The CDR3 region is CASSRNMGGTPPDTQYF. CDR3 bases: TGTGCCAGCAGCCGTAATATGGGCGGGACCCCTCCAGATACGCAGTATTTT.

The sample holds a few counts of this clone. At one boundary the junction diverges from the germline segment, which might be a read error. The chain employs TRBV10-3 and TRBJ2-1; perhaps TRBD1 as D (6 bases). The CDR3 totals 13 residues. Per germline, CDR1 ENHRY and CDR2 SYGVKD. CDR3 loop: CAITTGQLNGQFF. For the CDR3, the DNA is TGTGCCATCACTACCGGACAGTTAAATGGGCAGTTCTTC.

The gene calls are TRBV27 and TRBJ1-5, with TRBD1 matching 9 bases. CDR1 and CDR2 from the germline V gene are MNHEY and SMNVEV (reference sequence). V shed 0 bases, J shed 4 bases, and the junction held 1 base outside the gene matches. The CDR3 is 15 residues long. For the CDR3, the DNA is TGTGCCAGCAGTTTATCCGGGACAGGGAATCAGCCCCAGCATTTT. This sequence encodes CASSLSGTGNQPQHF.

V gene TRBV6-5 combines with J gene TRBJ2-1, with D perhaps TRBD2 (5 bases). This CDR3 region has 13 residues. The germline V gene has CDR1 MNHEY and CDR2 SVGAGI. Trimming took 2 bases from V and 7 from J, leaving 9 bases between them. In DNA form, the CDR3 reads TGTGCCAGCAGTTACCCGGGAAAGAATGAGCAGTTCTTC. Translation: CASSYPGKNEQFF.

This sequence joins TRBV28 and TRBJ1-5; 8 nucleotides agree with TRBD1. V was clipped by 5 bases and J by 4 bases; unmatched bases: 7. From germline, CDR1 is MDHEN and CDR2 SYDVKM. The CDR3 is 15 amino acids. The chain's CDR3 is CASSMDRDGNQPQHF. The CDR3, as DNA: TGTGCCAGCAGTATGGACAGGGATGGAAATCAGCCCCAGCATTTT.